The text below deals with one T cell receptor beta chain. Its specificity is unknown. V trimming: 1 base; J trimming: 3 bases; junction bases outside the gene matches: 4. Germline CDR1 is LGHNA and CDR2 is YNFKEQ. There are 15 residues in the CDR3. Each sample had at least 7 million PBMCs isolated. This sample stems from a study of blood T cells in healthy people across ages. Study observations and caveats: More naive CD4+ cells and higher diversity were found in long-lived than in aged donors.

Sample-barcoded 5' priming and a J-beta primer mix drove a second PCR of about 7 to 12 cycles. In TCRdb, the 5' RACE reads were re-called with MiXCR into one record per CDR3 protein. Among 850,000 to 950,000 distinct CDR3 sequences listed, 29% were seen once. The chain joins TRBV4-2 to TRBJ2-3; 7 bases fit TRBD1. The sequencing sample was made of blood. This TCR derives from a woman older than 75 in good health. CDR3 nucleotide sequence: TGTGCCAGCAGCCAAGCCGACAGGGAGACAGATACGCAGTATTTT. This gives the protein CASSQADRETDTQYF.